This T cell receptor (beta chain) was sequenced during a study of shared clonotypes between healthy human individuals (dated by TCRdb to about 2020). About the investigation overall: The cohort included a few men and a couple of women between 18 and 49 years of age. To estimate repertoire size and how much clonotype sharing occurs between individuals, the study deeply sequenced the blood TCR repertoires of five healthy adults. For each donor, CD4 naive and CD4 memory were each given three plates, CD8 naive was given two plates, and CD8 memory was given one plate. To increase sequencing depth and limit assay-specific biases, TCR repertoire library preparation and sequencing were carried out by different laboratories using diverse techniques. Between about 0.85 and 10 billion PBMCs per donor were obtained by leukapheresis. Broad study findings and their caveats: Compared with non-shared clonotypes, clonotypes shared by all four sorted-subset donors had higher generation probabilities. Rarefaction of sorted-subset datasets indicated incomplete sequencing despite the large sequencing depth. Sampling was restricted to blood, and TCR repertoires in tissue are likely to differ from TCR repertoires in blood. Based on pairwise subsampling, the degree of clonotype sharing among donors was expected to be affected by sequencing depth. About 4.5% of naive CD4, 3.5% of naive CD8, 2.3% of memory CD4, and 0.35% to 0.5% of memory CD8 clonotypes were shared across several donors. Naive subsets generally had larger estimated clonotype richness than memory subsets. Because the study included a small number of donors, the genetic and exposure-history diversity represented was limited.

The donors were healthy, HIV-negative adults who had no recently reported acute infections or vaccinations. All donors were Caucasian adults living in Nashville, Tennessee, USA. CD4+ T cells were enriched through magnetic negative selection, after which naive cells were positively selected on CD45RA and the remaining negative fraction served as the memory subset. Blood was collected by leukapheresis, and PBMCs were isolated by Ficoll-Histopaque density gradient centrifugation and then cryopreserved in liquid nitrogen vapor phase. Purity and quantity of every magnetically sorted T cell population were checked by analytical flow cytometry. Genomic DNA was isolated from each sorted fraction and quantified by UV absorbance on a Nanodrop 2000c. This clone was recorded once. The antigen it binds to is not known. Per-base qualities were not stored, and no clone one base away is much larger. Using the deep immunoSEQ assay, TCR CDR3 regions were amplified from genomic DNA by multiplex PCR. Extracted genomic DNA from each cell subset was distributed evenly across all wells of several immunoSEQ 96-well plates, and each plate was treated as a replicate. Each replicate PCR for sorted subsets received approximately 200 ng genomic DNA, equal to about 30,000 T cell genomes. The purified libraries were quantified using a Qubit 3.0 fluorometer, sized with a Bioanalyzer 2100, and then quantified again using the KAPA Library Quantification kit. Every immunoSEQ 96-well plate was sequenced on a dedicated single-read 150-cycle Illumina NextSeq 550 flow cell. On the authors' methods: Because the immunoSEQ output included only junctional sequences and no quality scores, the filtering could not be the same as the filtering used for full-length reads. To assign V/J genes and CDR3, sequences were annotated against IMGT germline references using PyIR, a Python wrapper for IgBLAST v1.9. Any read was removed if the V/J assignment was weak (E-value above 1e-6), the CDR3 was missing, or the read contained stop codons, out-of-frame junctions, or ambiguous translated residues. V3J clonotypes were defined as sequences sharing the same inferred V gene, J gene, and CDR3 amino acid sequence. To compute the percentage overlap between repertoires, the number of shared unique clonotypes was divided by the size of the smaller repertoire. RTK rarefaction, the Chao1 estimator, and Recon v2.1 estimates of unobserved clonotypes were used to assess repertoire richness. Generation probabilities were computed with OLGA for all TCRbeta clonotypes obtained by the gDNA method from a handful of donors. TCRdb retrieved this table from immuneACCESS and kept in-frame rearrangements only. Not all clones are present; in checked studies, unresolved V genes account for under half, and no reason is known for the remainder. The V and J calls and the clone size are those of that table, but D and trimming were determined from the DNA. Present in this sample are some 1,100,000 clones, around 78% of which were seen just once. Approximately 0.52% of the sample is taken by the ten largest.

Trimming costs V 4 bases and J 2 bases, and their ends lie 9 bases apart. For CDR1 and CDR2, the germline V gene (reference sequence) lists WNHNN and SYGVQD. The CDR3 spans 13 residues, from the cysteine through the phenylalanine. The retained sequence is limited to the CDR3, 39 bases, with the frame set at the first base. Sequencing was performed on memory CD4+ T cells from PBMCs. According to the study, the label for this sample's cell subset or site signals: CD45RA-negative fraction. Here the chain combines TRBV10-1 and TRBJ2-7, with TRBD1 tentatively as D gene (6 bases match). The TCR originated in a man between 18 and 35 years old in good health. Some clones in this sample may be carry-over from other donors' samples. The sequence in DNA is TGCGCCAGCAGTGGGGACATGCCCTACGAGCAGTACTTC. This codes for CASSGDMPYEQYF.